The 16 T cell receptor beta chains given below trace back to one sample, sequenced in a study of blood T cells in healthy people across ages. The authors ran a second PCR of about 7 to 11 cycles using a sample-barcoded 5' primer and a J-beta primer mix. Each CDR3 protein is one row after TCRdb ran MiXCR on the 5' RACE reads. The sample records hundreds of thousands of distinct CDR3 sequences, about 53% being singletons. Specimen: blood. The source is a man between 60 and 75 years old in good health.

This chain uses TRBV27 with TRBJ2-7; D not resolved. The V and J ends lost 3 bases and 3 bases respectively, with 15 bases between them. Per germline, CDR1 MNHEY and CDR2 SMNVEV (reference sequence). CDR3 length equals 15 residues. CDR3: CASSFSDGRVYEQYF. In DNA, the CDR3 is TGTGCCAGCAGTTTTTCGGACGGTAGGGTCTACGAGCAGTACTTC.

The chain recombines TRBV7-6 with TRBJ2-5; 7 nucleotides line up with TRBD2. V dropped 2 bases and J dropped 2; count of bases not matched to a gene: 5. This CDR3 is 15 amino acids long. Germline CDR1 SGHVS, CDR2 FNYEAQ. The CDR3 sequence is CASSLMSGEQETQYF. Here the CDR3 DNA reads TGTGCCAGCAGCTTAATGAGCGGGGAGCAAGAGACCCAGTACTTC.

The chain couples TRBV12-3 or TRBV12-4 to TRBJ2-2; D unclear. CDR3 length: 15 amino acids. V was trimmed by 6 bases and J by 0 bases, leaving 11 bases between them. The CDR3 loop is CASRSTVSNTGELFF. The CDR3 DNA follows: TGTGCCAGCAGATCAACAGTATCGAACACCGGGGAGCTGTTTTTT.

This rearrangement joins TRBV12-3 or TRBV12-4 to TRBJ1-5; D is undetermined. This CDR3 contains 12 residues. The V gene lost 2 bases and the J gene lost 10 bases, with 9 bases spanning the gap. CDR3 loop: CASSLYFSPQHF. Here the CDR3 DNA reads TGTGCCAGCAGTTTATACTTCAGCCCCCAGCATTTT.

This clonotype was detected ten times or more. V usage is TRBV3-1 and J usage is TRBJ2-5; D is perhaps TRBD1 (5 bases). Germline V lookup: CDR1 LGHDT, CDR2 YNNKEL (reference sequence). The CDR3 has 12 residues. Trimming stripped 2 bases from V and 4 bases from J, with 5 bases between. CDR3 DNA: TGTGCCAGCAGCCAACAGGGAGAGACCCAGTACTTC. This gives the protein CASSQQGETQYF.

This clonotype was found a few times. The chain employs TRBV4-2 and TRBJ2-3; 8 bases agree with TRBD1. The germline gives CDR1 LGHNA, CDR2 YNFKEQ. V shed 0 bases and J 2 bases; nucleotides not matched to a gene: 7. There are 17 residues in the CDR3. CDR3 amino acids: CASSQEWQGAHTDTQYF. CDR3 DNA sequence: TGTGCCAGCAGCCAAGAGTGGCAGGGGGCCCACACAGATACGCAGTATTTT.

This chain joins TRBV5-1 and TRBJ2-5; D could derive from TRBD1 or TRBD2 (5 bases each). There are 15 residues in the CDR3. Germline V CDR1 and CDR2: SGHRS, YFSETQ. The germline V and J ends were trimmed by 0 bases and 4 bases, with 13 bases remaining between them. CDR3 sequence reads: CASSLEAGTTETQYF. Here the CDR3 DNA reads TGCGCCAGCAGCTTGGAGGCAGGGACGACAGAGACCCAGTACTTC.

This clonotype was observed at least ten times. An end of the junction does not agree with germline; a read error may underlie this. This chain links TRBV12-3 or TRBV12-4 with TRBJ2-5; D is unclear. The CDR3 runs to 11 residues. The CDR3 here is CASRLGETQYF. The CDR3 DNA follows: TGTGCCAGCAGGTTAGGGGAGACCCAGTACTTC.

The chain is built from TRBV11-2 and TRBJ2-7; D unclear. Judging by the DNA end, TRBJ2-5 fits better; the J call may be wrong. The CDR3 sequence is 14 residues long. Germline CDR1 is SGHAT and CDR2 is FQNNGV. The CDR3 nucleotides are TGTGCCAGCAGCTTAGTTCGACGTCTGGAGACCCAGTACTTC. Translating it yields CASSLVRRLETQYF.

This clonotype has a handful of counts. The chain employs TRBV20-1 and TRBJ2-1, with 8 bases that match TRBD1. V shed 5 bases, J shed 7 bases, and the junction held 7 bases outside the gene matches. This CDR3 spans 13 amino acids. Per the germline V gene, CDR1 is DFQATT and CDR2 is SNEGSKA (reference sequence). CDR3 nucleotides: TGCAGTGCTGTAGACAGGGGTGGGAATGAGCAGTTCTTC. It encodes CSAVDRGGNEQFF.

Only a few counts were recorded for this clonotype. The chain employs TRBV11-2 and TRBJ2-5; TRBD1 matches 7 bases. CDR1 and CDR2 (germline): SGHAT, FQNNGV. J gave up 0 bases and V 5 bases, and 6 bases lay outside the gene matches. CDR3 length equals 15 residues. The CDR3 loop is CASSPGTAHQETQYF. The CDR3 nucleotides are TGTGCCAGCAGCCCAGGGACAGCCCACCAAGAGACCCAGTACTTC.

This clonotype was seen a handful of times. V and J are TRBV24-1 and TRBJ1-5; a weak D match, TRBD1 (5 bases). The CDR3 is made up of 15 amino acids. The germline gives CDR1 KGHDR, CDR2 SFDVKD. The V gene lost 3 bases and the J gene lost 1 base, with 9 bases spanning the gap. This CDR3 reads CATSDRRDSNQPQHF. The CDR3 nucleotides read TGTGCCACCAGTGATCGAAGGGACAGCAATCAGCCCCAGCATTTT.

The genes are TRBV12-3 or TRBV12-4 and TRBJ2-7; possibly TRBD1 for D (6 bases). The CDR3 length is 14 residues. Trimming removed 6 bases from V and 1 base from J, with 13 bases in between. The CDR3 DNA is TGTGCCAGCAGCAAGATCCAGGGGTCCTACGAGCAGTACTTC. It specifies CASSKIQGSYEQYF.

The V gene is TRBV3-1, the J gene TRBJ2-3; 8 bases align to TRBD1. Trimming at V came to 4 bases and at J to 7 bases, leaving 7 bases not matched to a gene. The V gene's germline CDR1 is LGHDT and CDR2 YNNKEL (reference sequence). The length of the CDR3 is 14 residues. CDR3: CASSLRQGWNTQYF. DNA of the CDR3: TGTGCCAGCAGCCTGAGACAGGGGTGGAATACGCAGTATTTT.

This clonotype was seen a few times. This chain connects TRBV2 to TRBJ2-5; TRBD1 matches at 10 bases. CDR1 and CDR2 from the germline V gene are SNHLY and FYNNEI. The length of the CDR3 is 14 residues. Trimming took 6 bases from V and 11 from J; bases not matched to a gene: 12. The CDR3 bases are TGTGCCAGCAGCCGGGACAGGGGATCTAATGAGCAGTACTTC. It encodes CASSRDRGSNEQYF.

The table lists this clonotype with a few counts. This chain uses TRBV20-1 with TRBJ1-4; D is possibly TRBD1 (5 bases). V lost 5 bases and J lost 7, with 17 bases in between. Germline V gene data show CDR1 as DFQATT and CDR2 as SNEGSKA (reference sequence). The CDR3 has 14 residues. This CDR3 reads CSAARRGAIEKLFF. The CDR3 bases are TGCAGTGCTGCCCGGAGAGGGGCCATTGAAAAACTGTTTTTT.